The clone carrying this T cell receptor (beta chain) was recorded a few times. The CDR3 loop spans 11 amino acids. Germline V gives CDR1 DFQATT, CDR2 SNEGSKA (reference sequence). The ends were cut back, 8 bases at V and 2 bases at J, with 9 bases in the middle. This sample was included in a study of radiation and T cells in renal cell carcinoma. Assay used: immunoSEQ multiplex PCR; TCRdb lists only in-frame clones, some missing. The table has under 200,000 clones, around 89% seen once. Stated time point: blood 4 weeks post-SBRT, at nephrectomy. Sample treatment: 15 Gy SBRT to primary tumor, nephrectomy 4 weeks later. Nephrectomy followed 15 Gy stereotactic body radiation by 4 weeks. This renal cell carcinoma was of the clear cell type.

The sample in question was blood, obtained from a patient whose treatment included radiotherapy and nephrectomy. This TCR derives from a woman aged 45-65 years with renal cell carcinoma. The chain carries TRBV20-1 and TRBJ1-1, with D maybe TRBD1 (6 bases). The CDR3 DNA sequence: TGCAGTATGGACAGAAACACTGAAGCTTTCTTT. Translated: CSMDRNTEAFF.